The table lists the clone carrying this TCR beta chain with many counts. V was shortened by 9 bases and J by 7 bases, with 22 bases between the two germline ends. The V gene's germline CDR1 is MDHEN and CDR2 SYDVKM. CDR3 length equals 14 residues. The sample belongs to a study of regulatory T cells in long-lasting Graves disease. Study summary: The criterion for persistent Graves' disease was over 5 years of antithyroid drugs with positive TSH receptor antibodies.

To make TCR beta libraries, researchers used iRepertoire HTBI primers and Arm-PCR of CDR3 regions. TCRdb re-derived calls from the multiplex PCR reads in MiXCR, one entry per CDR3 protein. The table records about 660,000 distinct CDR3 sequences, about 32% of them present only once. Stated time point: persistent/refractory GD, antithyroid drugs over 5 years with positive TRAb. With RNA extracted from PBMCs as input, the TCR library was made. Patients met American Thyroid Association criteria for Graves' disease. Each of the patients was recruited from an endocrinology department situated in Xi'an, China.

The sequence came from a female donor with Graves disease. This chain uses TRBV28 with TRBJ2-7; weak D call: TRBD2 (6 bases). The source was peripheral blood mononuclear cells (PBMCs), collected when the disease was refractory, from a patient treated with antithyroid drugs. CDR3 nucleotides: TGTGCCAGTGGCATGTGGGAGGTTCCCCTGGAGCAGTACTTC. Translated: CASGMWEVPLEQYF. Looking up the rest from reference TRBV28 and TRBJ2-7 gives the full variable domain: DVKVTQSSRYLVKRTGEKVFLECVQDMDHENMFWYRQDPGLGLRLIYFSYDVKMKEKGDIPEGYSVSREKKERFSLILESASTNQTSMYLCASGMWEVPLEQYFGPGTRLTVT.